This passage covers 5 T cell receptor beta chains from one sample sequenced in a study of identical twins. TCRdb reprocessed the 5' RACE reads via MiXCR and lists one record per CDR3 protein. The sample consists of 350,000 or so distinct CDR3 sequences, approximately 8.7% of them appearing once. Input material: naive T cells sorted from blood. Source of these receptors: a woman aged 45-65 years in good health.

This clonotype was observed a handful of times. V is TRBV27 and J is TRBJ2-3; D is possibly TRBD2 (6 bases). Germline V gene sequence: CDR1 MNHEY, CDR2 SMNVEV (reference sequence). Trimming shortened V by 4 bases and J by 5 bases, and 19 bases separated the two germline ends. The CDR3 spans 16 residues. CDR3 loop: CASSSLDKTSRDTQYF. The CDR3, as DNA: TGTGCCAGCAGTTCCTTAGACAAGACTAGTCGAGATACGCAGTATTTT.

This clonotype was picked up many times. The CDR3 nucleotides are TGTGCCAGCAGTTACCCGGGCTGGGGCACTGAAGCTTTCTTT. Protein: CASSYPGWGTEAFF. This chain links TRBV6-2 or TRBV6-3 with TRBJ1-1; D gene uncertain. Germline V gene lookup returns CDR1 MNHEY and CDR2 SVGEGT. The CDR3 is made up of 14 amino acids. Trimming cost V 2 bases and J 4 bases, with 11 bases left between them.

This clonotype was observed a handful of times. The rearrangement joins TRBV14 to TRBJ1-3, with D unclear. Germline V lookup: CDR1 SGHDN, CDR2 FVKESK. The V end was cut by 4 bases, the J end by 4 bases, with 11 bases between. The CDR3 is 14 residues long. The CDR3 spells CASSPVLEGNTIYF. CDR3 DNA: TGTGCCAGCAGCCCCGTTCTGGAAGGAAACACCATATATTTT.

The gene calls are TRBV24-1 and TRBJ2-5; D is uncertain. The germline V gene has CDR1 KGHDR and CDR2 SFDVKD. V was cut by 2 bases and J by 5 bases, with 8 bases left in between. The CDR3 has 13 amino acids. The CDR3 sequence: CATSDSRSETQYF. In DNA, the CDR3 is TGTGCCACCAGTGATTCTAGAAGCGAGACCCAGTACTTC.

A few counts support this clonotype. The rearrangement joins TRBV7-9 to TRBJ2-3; TRBD2 matches at 11 bases. Germline V CDR1 and CDR2: SEHNR, FQNEAQ (reference sequence). The CDR3 runs to 16 residues. The V gene end was trimmed by 5 bases and the J gene end by 12 bases; junction bases not matched to a gene: 16. This CDR3 is CASSPQTSGTILRQYF. The CDR3 DNA follows: TGTGCCAGCAGCCCACAGACTAGCGGGACTATCTTACGTCAGTATTTT. Looking up the rest from reference TRBV7-9 and TRBJ2-3 gives the full variable domain: DTGVSQNPRHKITKRGQNVTFRCDPISEHNRLYWYRQTLGQGPEFLTYFQNEAQLEKSRLLSDRFSAERPKGSFSTLEIQRTEQGDSAMYLCASSPQTSGTILRQYFGPGTRLTVL.